Below are 15 T cell receptor beta chains sequenced from a single sample in a study of radiation and T cells in renal cell carcinoma. Time point meaning: blood 2 weeks post-SBRT. Treatment here: 15 Gy SBRT to primary tumor, nephrectomy 4 weeks later. Profiling relied on immunoSEQ multiplex PCR, and the TCRdb table lists in-frame clones only, not all of them. The sample records 120,000 or so clones, 80% to 90% being singletons. Sample: blood, taken from a patient whose treatment included radiotherapy and nephrectomy. The receptors shown here come from a woman aged 55 to 70 with renal cell carcinoma.

This clone was seen only a few times. This rearrangement joins TRBV5-1 to TRBJ1-1, with 7 bases that match TRBD1. From germline, CDR1 is SGHRS and CDR2 YFSETQ. Unmatched junction bases numbered 7, after V lost 0 bases and J lost 8 bases. The CDR3 is 14 residues long. The CDR3 DNA reads TGCGCCAGCAGCTTGGCCGAGACAGGGATAGAAGCTTTCTTT. This encodes CASSLAETGIEAFF.

This chain connects TRBV19 to TRBJ2-1; D is perhaps TRBD2 (5 bases). This CDR3 contains 18 residues. Germline CDR1 LNHDA, CDR2 SQIVND (reference sequence). V was cut by 1 base and J by 0 bases, with 16 bases left in between. CDR3 in amino acids: CASSIGLANKGSYNEQFF. CDR3 nucleotide sequence: TGTGCCAGTAGTATAGGGTTAGCGAACAAAGGCTCCTACAATGAGCAGTTCTTC.

The rearrangement uses TRBV4-1 and TRBJ1-2; D may be TRBD1 (5 bases). Germline values: CDR1 MGHRA, CDR2 YSYEKL. The CDR3 totals 15 residues. Trimming removed 3 bases at V and 4 bases at J, with 15 bases between. The CDR3 DNA follows: TGCGCCAGCAGCCAGCCGGGACCCCCACCCTATGGCTACACCTTC. Its translation: CASSQPGPPPYGYTF.

The rearrangement uses TRBV5-8 and TRBJ1-5, with TRBD1 as a possible D gene (6 bases). The CDR3 is 15 amino acids. Between the trimmed V and J ends, which lost 0 bases and 5 bases, there was a span of 12 bases. Germline V lookup: CDR1 SGHTS, CDR2 YDEGEE. CDR3 sequence (DNA): TGTGCCAGCAGCTTGGCGGGGGGCGCGTATCAGCCCCAGCATTTT. This translates into CASSLAGGAYQPQHF.

As regards this clone: The same CDR3 is also encoded by other DNA sequences in this sample. The chain uses TRBV2 and TRBJ1-3; no clear D gene. The CDR3 has 12 residues. V was cut by 3 bases and J by 2 bases, with 2 bases left in between. CDR1 SNHLY and CDR2 FYNNEI come from the germline V gene. The CDR3: CASSEAGNTIYF. The CDR3 bases are TGTGCCAGCAGTGAGGCTGGAAACACCATATATTTT. Looking up the rest from reference TRBV2 and TRBJ1-3 gives the full variable domain: EPEVTQTPSHQVTQMGQEVILRCVPISNHLYFYWYRQILGQKVEFLVSFYNNEISEKSEIFDDQFSVERPDGSNFTLKIRSTKLEDSAMYFCASSEAGNTIYFGEGSWLTVV.

The chain has TRBV7-6 and TRBJ1-4; D is possibly TRBD1 (5 bases). This CDR3 contains 15 residues. CDR1 and CDR2 (germline): SGHVS, FNYEAQ. The V gene lost 5 bases and the J gene lost 0 bases, with 10 bases spanning the gap. This CDR3 is CASSADSSTNEKLFF. The CDR3 DNA reads TGTGCCAGCAGCGCAGACAGTTCAACTAATGAAAAACTGTTTTTT.

The chain recombines TRBV28 with TRBJ1-1, with D possibly TRBD1 on 6 matching bases. Germline CDR1 and CDR2: MDHEN and SYDVKM. This CDR3 contains 13 residues. The V gene lost 5 bases and the J gene lost 1 base, with 8 bases spanning the gap. The CDR3 DNA is TGTGCCAGCAGTACAGGGCGGAACACTGAAGCTTTCTTT. Protein product: CASSTGRNTEAFF. Complete variable domain (other parts from reference TRBV28 and TRBJ1-1): DVKVTQSSRYLVKRTGEKVFLECVQDMDHENMFWYRQDPGLGLRLIYFSYDVKMKEKGDIPEGYSVSREKKERFSLILESASTNQTSMYLCASSTGRNTEAFFGQGTRLTVV.

The chain has TRBV19 and TRBJ1-5; D possibly corresponds to TRBD1 (5 bases). Germline V gives CDR1 LNHDA, CDR2 SQIVND (reference sequence). This CDR3 is 14 amino acids long. Trimming took 2 bases from V and 2 from J, leaving 7 bases between them. CDR3 nucleotide sequence: TGTGCCAGTAGTATACCCAGGGGCAATCAGCCCCAGCATTTT. It yields the protein CASSIPRGNQPQHF. The full variable domain, completed using reference TRBV19 and TRBJ1-5, is DGGITQSPKYLFRKEGQNVTLSCEQNLNHDAMYWYRQDPGQGLRLIYYSQIVNDFQKGDIAEGYSVSREKKESFPLTVTSAQKNPTAFYLCASSIPRGNQPQHFGDGTRLSIL.

The rearrangement links TRBV5-1 to TRBJ2-5, with 8 bases aligning to TRBD2. Germline CDR1 and CDR2: SGHRS and YFSETQ. The V and J ends lost 5 bases and 1 base, in that order; junction bases with no gene match: 4. The length of the CDR3 is 14 residues. CDR3 coding DNA: TGCGCCAGCAGACGAGGGACTAGCCAAGAGACCCAGTACTTC. Amino acid sequence: CASRRGTSQETQYF.

This chain uses TRBV14 with TRBJ1-2; D is unresolved. V was shortened by 1 base and J by 4 bases, with 10 bases between the two germline ends. Germline V gene lookup returns CDR1 SGHDN and CDR2 FVKESK. The CDR3 contains 14 residues. This CDR3 reads CASSQVSRLYGYTF. CDR3 coding DNA: TGTGCCAGCAGCCAAGTGAGCAGGCTCTATGGCTACACCTTC.

This chain connects TRBV18 to TRBJ2-3, with D perhaps TRBD2 (5 bases). Germline V gene data show CDR1 as KGHSH and CDR2 as LQKENI. The CDR3 spans 17 residues. V lost 7 bases and J 0 bases, leaving 20 bases between the germline ends. The CDR3 loop is CASFTPSEDWSTDTQYF. DNA for the CDR3: TGTGCCAGCTTTACCCCCTCGGAGGATTGGAGCACAGATACGCAGTATTTT.

The V and J genes are TRBV28 and TRBJ1-2, with a possible D match to TRBD1 (6 bases). Trimming removed 1 base at V and 2 bases at J, with 26 bases between. The CDR3 is made up of 20 amino acids. Germline CDR1 and CDR2: MDHEN and SYDVKM. The DNA for the CDR3 is TGTGCCAGCAGTTTATTTTCCAGCACAACTACAGGGAACTCAAACTATGGCTACACCTTC. It is translated as CASSLFSSTTTGNSNYGYTF.

This clone was observed a handful of times. The chain couples TRBV5-6 to TRBJ1-1; no firm D call. Germline assignment: CDR1 SGHDT and CDR2 YYEEEE. Trimming stripped 0 bases from V and 7 bases from J, with 13 bases between. This CDR3 comprises 14 residues. The CDR3 DNA reads as TGTGCCAGCAGCTTGGTACGCGGAGCTGGTGAAGCTTTCTTT. Protein: CASSLVRGAGEAFF.

This clone has just one count. The chain joins TRBV28 to TRBJ1-1; unclear D gene. CDR1 and CDR2 (germline): MDHEN, SYDVKM. The CDR3 has 14 residues. V was clipped by 3 bases and J by 2 bases, with 10 bases between them. CDR3 sequence: CASSFLGINTEAFF. DNA of the CDR3: TGTGCCAGCAGTTTCCTAGGGATTAACACTGAAGCTTTCTTT. The whole variable domain, remainder taken from reference TRBV28 and TRBJ1-1, is DVKVTQSSRYLVKRTGEKVFLECVQDMDHENMFWYRQDPGLGLRLIYFSYDVKMKEKGDIPEGYSVSREKKERFSLILESASTNQTSMYLCASSFLGINTEAFFGQGTRLTVV.

V usage is TRBV2 and J usage is TRBJ1-2; TRBD1 matches at 7 bases. The J segment lost 11 bases and the V segment lost 6 bases, leaving 15 bases of the junction unmatched. The CDR3 covers 14 residues. In germline, CDR1 is SNHLY, CDR2 FYNNEI. The DNA of the CDR3 is TGTGCCAGCAGCCCTATGGACAGGTACCCCCCGTACACCTTC. Translation: CASSPMDRYPPYTF.